This is a list of T cell receptor beta chains from one sample in a study of shared clonotypes between healthy human individuals. The repertoire was sequenced with immunoSEQ multiplex PCR; TCRdb's copy has only in-frame clones and lacks some. The profile shows about 690,000 clones, roughly 91% of them singletons. Material: memory CD8+ T cells from PBMCs. The receptors shown here come from a man between 18 and 35 years old in good health. Some clones in this sample may be carry-over from other donors' samples. Each CDR3 is given with its conserved first and last residue. A D gene is named only where the DNA matches it firmly. Only some rows state a clone size, as once, few, many or a class for expanded clones.

.	TRBV11-2	.	TRBJ2-4	CASSSGVLAKNIQYF	TGTGCCAGCAGCTCGGGGGTTTTAGCCAAAAACATTCAGTACTTC
.	TRBV30	.	TRBJ1-2	CASPTVDGYTF	TGTGCCTCCCCCACAGTTGATGGCTACACCTTC
.	TRBV16	.	TRBJ2-3	CASSQSRTNTDTQYF	TGTGCCAGCAGCCAATCCCGCACAAACACAGATACGCAGTATTTT
TRBD1	TRBV28	.	TRBJ2-7	CASSARGRREQYF	TGTGCCAGCAGCGCTAGGGGGCGTCGTGAGCAGTACTTC
.	TRBV6-5	once	TRBJ2-1	CASKPGWNYNEQFF	TGTGCCAGCAAACCTGGGTGGAACTACAATGAGCAGTTCTTC
TRBD1	TRBV14	.	TRBJ2-7	CASSPPPGTGYYEQYF	TGTGCCAGCAGCCCCCCTCCCGGGACAGGGTACTACGAGCAGTACTTC
TRBD2	TRBV5-1	.	TRBJ2-3	CASSLPRVGGENPDTQYF	TGCGCCAGCAGCTTACCCCGAGTGGGGGGGGAGAACCCAGATACGCAGTATTTT
.	TRBV27	.	TRBJ2-7	CASSYRGVYYEQYF	TGTGCCAGCAGTTACCGAGGGGTCTACTACGAGCAGTACTTC
.	TRBV6-6	.	TRBJ2-1	CASRPERGVALSGEFF	TGTGCCAGCAGACCAGAGAGGGGTGTAGCGCTCTCGGGCGAGTTCTTC
.	TRBV11-1	.	TRBJ2-7	CASSLPRGQGPYEQYF	TGTGCCAGCAGCTTACCGAGAGGACAAGGGCCCTACGAGCAGTACTTC
TRBD1	TRBV6-5	once	TRBJ2-2	CASSVTGIDTGELFF	TGTGCCAGCAGTGTGACAGGGATCGACACCGGGGAGCTGTTTTTT